The rows below give T cell receptor beta chains drawn from one sample of a study of shared clonotypes between healthy human individuals. Produced via immunoSEQ multiplex PCR; TCRdb's table is partial and in-frame only. Here the sample spans roughly 1.5 million clones, 95% to 99% being singletons. The source material was naive CD4+ T cells sorted from blood. The receptors shown here come from a young man in good health. Each CDR3 is given with its conserved first and last residue. A D gene is named only where the DNA matches it firmly. Size is omitted from some rows. Given values are once, few, many or a class for expanded clones.

clone_size: -
d_call: -
v_call: TRBV9
j_call: TRBJ2-1
cdr3_nt: TGTGCCAGCAGCGTTAGGCTAGGGGGTATCAATGAGCAGTTCTTC
cdr3_aa: CASSVRLGGINEQFF

clone_size: -
d_call: TRBD1
v_call: TRBV9
j_call: TRBJ2-7
cdr3_nt: TGTGCCAGCAGCGTCGGGGGACAGGCCTACGAGCAGTACTTC
cdr3_aa: CASSVGGQAYEQYF

clone_size: -
d_call: -
v_call: TRBV11-3
j_call: TRBJ2-1
cdr3_nt: TGTGCCAGCAGCCACGAAGGGGTAACCTACAATGAGCAGTTCTTC
cdr3_aa: CASSHEGVTYNEQFF

clone_size: -
d_call: TRBD2
v_call: TRBV28
j_call: TRBJ2-3
cdr3_nt: TGTGCCAGCAGTCTAGGGAGGGTCCCGACAGATACGCAGTATTTT
cdr3_aa: CASSLGRVPTDTQYF

clone_size: -
d_call: -
v_call: TRBV5-1
j_call: TRBJ1-5
cdr3_nt: TGCGCCAGCAGCTTGGGGGGATCCCCATCGGACCAGCCCCAGCATTTT
cdr3_aa: CASSLGGSPSDQPQHF

clone_size: -
d_call: TRBD1
v_call: TRBV5-1
j_call: TRBJ1-2
cdr3_nt: TGCGCCAGCACGGGAAGGACAGGGGAAGGCTACACCTTC
cdr3_aa: CASTGRTGEGYTF

clone_size: once
d_call: -
v_call: TRBV4-2
j_call: TRBJ2-7
cdr3_nt: TGTGCCAGCAGCCAGGGCGGTCAATCCTACGAGCAGTACTTC
cdr3_aa: CASSQGGQSYEQYF

clone_size: once
d_call: TRBD1
v_call: TRBV6-6
j_call: TRBJ2-7
cdr3_nt: TGTGCCAGCAGTAGGGACAGGATAACCTACGAGCAGTACTTC
cdr3_aa: CASSRDRITYEQYF

clone_size: once
d_call: TRBD1
v_call: TRBV5-1
j_call: TRBJ1-2
cdr3_nt: TGCGCCAGCAGCTCCTGGACAGGGGGCTGGGATGGCTACACCTTC
cdr3_aa: CASSSWTGGWDGYTF

clone_size: -
d_call: -
v_call: TRBV15
j_call: TRBJ1-2
cdr3_nt: TGTGCCACCAGTGATCAATTCGTACCCTACTATGGCTACACCTTC
cdr3_aa: CATSDQFVPYYGYTF

clone_size: -
d_call: -
v_call: TRBV6-4
j_call: TRBJ2-3
cdr3_nt: TGTGCCAGCAGTGAGGGGGGATGGGGGGACAAGAGCACAGATACGCAGTATTTT
cdr3_aa: CASSEGGWGDKSTDTQYF

clone_size: -
d_call: TRBD2
v_call: TRBV7-2
j_call: TRBJ2-1
cdr3_nt: TGTGCCAGCAGCCTCGGGGGGTTGCCTGAGCAGTTCTTC
cdr3_aa: CASSLGGLPEQFF

clone_size: -
d_call: -
v_call: TRBV25-1
j_call: TRBJ2-3
cdr3_nt: TGTGCCAGCAGTGAGAGAGGGCCTAGCACAGATACGCAGTATTTT
cdr3_aa: CASSERGPSTDTQYF

clone_size: -
d_call: -
v_call: TRBV4-3
j_call: TRBJ2-7
cdr3_nt: TGCGCCAGCAGCCAGACCCCGGGCAACGAGCAGTACTTC
cdr3_aa: CASSQTPGNEQYF

clone_size: -
d_call: -
v_call: TRBV10-3
j_call: TRBJ1-1
cdr3_nt: TGTGCCATCAGTGAGACAGCAGGGGATAACACTGAAGCTTTCTTT
cdr3_aa: CAISETAGDNTEAFF

clone_size: few
d_call: -
v_call: TRBV4-1
j_call: TRBJ1-5
cdr3_nt: TGCGCCAGCAGCCACTCAACAGGGCCCAATCAGCCCCAGCATTTT
cdr3_aa: CASSHSTGPNQPQHF

clone_size: -
d_call: -
v_call: TRBV2
j_call: TRBJ2-7
cdr3_nt: TGTGCCAGCAGTGATTTAGCTTCCTCTTACTACGAGCAGTACTTC
cdr3_aa: CASSDLASSYYEQYF

clone_size: -
d_call: TRBD2
v_call: TRBV10-2
j_call: TRBJ2-7
cdr3_nt: TGCGCCAGCACCCTAGCGGGAGGGCCCCACGAGCAGTACTTC
cdr3_aa: CASTLAGGPHEQYF

clone_size: -
d_call: -
v_call: TRBV28
j_call: TRBJ2-7
cdr3_nt: TGTGCCAGCAGTTTTCGGCCGCAGTACTTC
cdr3_aa: CASSFRPQYF

clone_size: -
d_call: TRBD1
v_call: TRBV18
j_call: TRBJ1-5
cdr3_nt: TGTGCCAGCTCACCACCGCGTCAGGGGGCATATCAGCCCCAGCATTTT
cdr3_aa: CASSPPRQGAYQPQHF

clone_size: -
d_call: TRBD2
v_call: TRBV5-1
j_call: TRBJ2-7
cdr3_nt: TGCGCCAGCAGCTTGCCGCGGACTAGCGGCCCCACTGCCTTGGCCTACGAGCAGTACTTC
cdr3_aa: CASSLPRTSGPTALAYEQYF

clone_size: -
d_call: TRBD1
v_call: TRBV5-4
j_call: TRBJ2-2
cdr3_nt: TGTGCCAGCAGCTTCCAGGGGGCTGTCACCGGGGAGCTGTTTTTT
cdr3_aa: CASSFQGAVTGELFF